This T cell receptor (beta chain) was captured in a study of cytomegalovirus exposure and HLA in healthy donors. Findings and caveats of the study: The authors listed 150 to 200 TCR beta chains as cytomegalovirus-associated. Earlier analysis looked at TCR beta V segments, and most were productive about 90% or about 30% of the time.

Primers: 60 Vbeta forward and 13 Jbeta reverse. Method: immunoSEQ multiplex PCR; TCRdb's copy keeps in-frame clones and lacks some. The table includes nearly 80,000 clones, 60% to 85% detected once. This clone came up a few times. Its antigen remains unidentified. This receptor was taken from a woman in her thirties or forties in good health and CMV-seropositive. The source material was PBMCs.

The DNA of the CDR3 is TGTGCCAGCAGACCCCGGACTAGCGGGGGCTACGAGCAGTACTTC. Translating it yields CASRPRTSGGYEQYF. The chain uses TRBV6-5 and TRBJ2-7; the match to TRBD2 covers 13 bases. Losses at the gene ends were 6 bases for V and 3 bases for J; bases not matched to a gene: 5. CDR3 size: 15 residues. Germline loops: CDR1 MNHEY, CDR2 SVGAGI.